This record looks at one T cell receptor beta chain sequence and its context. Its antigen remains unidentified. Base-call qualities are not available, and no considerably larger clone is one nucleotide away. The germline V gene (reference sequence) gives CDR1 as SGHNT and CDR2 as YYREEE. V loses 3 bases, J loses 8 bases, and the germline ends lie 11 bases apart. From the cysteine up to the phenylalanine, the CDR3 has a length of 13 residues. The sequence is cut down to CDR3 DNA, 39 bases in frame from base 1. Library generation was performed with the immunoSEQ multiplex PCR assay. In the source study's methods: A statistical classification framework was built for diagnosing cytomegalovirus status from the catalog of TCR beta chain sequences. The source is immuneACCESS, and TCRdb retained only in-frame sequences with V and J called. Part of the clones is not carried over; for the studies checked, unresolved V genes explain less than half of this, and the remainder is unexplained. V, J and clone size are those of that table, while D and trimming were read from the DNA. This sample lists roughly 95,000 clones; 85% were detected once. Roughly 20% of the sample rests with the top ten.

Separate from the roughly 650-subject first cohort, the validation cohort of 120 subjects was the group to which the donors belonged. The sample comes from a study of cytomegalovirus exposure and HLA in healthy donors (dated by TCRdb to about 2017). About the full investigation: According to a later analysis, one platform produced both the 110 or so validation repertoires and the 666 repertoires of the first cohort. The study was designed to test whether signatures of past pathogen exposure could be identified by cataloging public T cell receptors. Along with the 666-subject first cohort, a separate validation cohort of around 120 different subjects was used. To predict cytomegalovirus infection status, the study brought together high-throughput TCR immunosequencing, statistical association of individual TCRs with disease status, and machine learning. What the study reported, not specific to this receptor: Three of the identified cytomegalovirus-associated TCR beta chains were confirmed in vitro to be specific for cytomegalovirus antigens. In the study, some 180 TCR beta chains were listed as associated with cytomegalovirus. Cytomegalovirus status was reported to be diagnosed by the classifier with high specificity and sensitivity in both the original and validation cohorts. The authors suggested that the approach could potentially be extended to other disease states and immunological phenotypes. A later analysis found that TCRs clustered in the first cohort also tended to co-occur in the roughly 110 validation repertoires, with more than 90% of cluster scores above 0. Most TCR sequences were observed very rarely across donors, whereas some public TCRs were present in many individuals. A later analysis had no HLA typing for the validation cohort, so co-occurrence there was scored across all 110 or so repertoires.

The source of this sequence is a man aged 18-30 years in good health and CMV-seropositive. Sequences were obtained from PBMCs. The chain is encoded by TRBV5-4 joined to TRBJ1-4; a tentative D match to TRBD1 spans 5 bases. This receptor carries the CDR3 CASSSDSREKLFF. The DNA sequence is TGTGCCAGCAGCTCAGACAGTCGGGAAAAACTGTTTTTT.